This T cell receptor beta chain was sequenced during a study of T-cell reconstitution after alpha-beta-depleted transplantation in children. Preparation of the TCRbeta library was carried out with unique molecular identifiers. MiXCR, run by TCRdb on the PCR reads, gives a single entry per CDR3 protein. The sample shows about 610,000 distinct CDR3 sequences, roughly 10% of them seen only once. The trim removed 6 bases at V and 4 bases at J, leaving 5 bases unmatched. The CDR3 extends over 14 amino acids. Germline assignment: CDR1 SQVTM and CDR2 ANQGSEA. This chain joins TRBV29-1 and TRBJ2-3, with 12 bases lining up with TRBD2. This clonotype was obtained from a human donor who donated a stem cell graft to a child with acute myeloid leukemia. The sample in question was PBMCs from the stem cell graft donor, obtained from the stem cell graft. CDR3 sequence reads: CSVELAGGADTQYF. In DNA form, the CDR3 reads TGCAGCGTGGAGCTAGCGGGAGGGGCAGATACGCAGTATTTT.